Reported below is one T cell receptor beta chain. These data come from a study of high-grade serous ovarian cancer treatment subgroups. At the level of the study: Samples averaged 14,192 reads and around 7,000 unique TCR beta rearrangements.

Germline trimming cut 6 bases from V and 1 base from J; bases unmatched to any gene: 5. Germline assignment: CDR1 LNHNV and CDR2 YYDKDF (reference sequence). The CDR3 totals 15 residues. The repertoire was sequenced with immunoSEQ multiplex PCR; TCRdb's copy has only in-frame clones and lacks some. The table includes under 7,000 clones, roughly 70% detected once. The tumor samples were collected prior to definitive surgery or chemotherapy. V usage is TRBV15 and J usage is TRBJ2-3, with 9 nucleotides matching TRBD1. Sequenced: tumor tissue. The TCR comes from a human donor with high-grade serous ovarian cancer. The CDR3 spells CATRRTGVRTDTQYF. DNA of the CDR3: TGTGCCACCAGGAGGACAGGGGTCCGCACAGATACGCAGTATTTT.